This paragraph reports one T cell receptor beta chain. The antigen this receptor binds is unknown. No base qualities exist here, and no much larger clone lies one base off it. From cysteine to phenylalanine, the CDR3 is 16 amino acids long. Only the CDR3 DNA stays, 48 bases, in frame from base 1. Taken from the germline V gene, the CDR1 and CDR2 loops are KGHSH and LQKENI. The junction carries 12 bases between V and J, which are trimmed by 3 bases and 1 base respectively. These data originate in a study of blood T cell repertoires in COVID-19 (dated by TCRdb to about 2020). The study in broad terms: Collaborator samples came from the United States, Italy and Spain and covered acute and convalescent phases of COVID-19. The material from the prospective study consisted of cDNA or gDNA derived from T cells, B-cell-depleted T cells, or PBMCs. Deeply sampled blood TCRbeta repertoires from subjects exposed to, actively infected with, or recovered from COVID-19 were included in the dataset. The repertoires were made available in a free public database intended to serve as a resource for research on the immune response to SARS-CoV-2. The samples were drawn from the first 160 participants of the ongoing ImmuneRACE study and from more than 1,000 subjects provided by 6 global collaborators. The sample metadata nearly always contained a de-identified subject ID, COVID-19 status, age in years and sex. Where available, HLA class I and class II types were obtained from metadata supplied by the sample provider rather than from assay-based typing.

Overall study results and their limits: The quantity of clinical and demographic metadata differed by source and by participant and was supplied without curation.

Each collaborating institution followed its own protocols to collect whole blood in K2EDTA tubes. For TCRbeta analysis, collaborators shipped samples in one of three forms: frozen whole blood, isolated PBMCs, or DNA extracted from either of those sample types. TCRbeta CDR3 regions were amplified from genomic DNA by means of the immunoSEQ Assay, a bias-controlled multiplex PCR. Concerning the study's data processing: The number of nucleated cells in each sample was estimated by amplification of reference gene primers within the assay. To quantify the absolute abundance of each unique TCRbeta CDR3 rearrangement, sequence reads were collapsed and filtered. Productive Simpson clonality was computed per sample as the square root of Simpson's diversity index over productive rearrangements. In its TCRdb copy, this immuneACCESS table keeps in-frame sequences only and misses some clones. Where compared with another copy, unresolved V genes explain less than half of these, and the others have no known cause. The V and J calls and clone size come from that table; D and trimming were worked out from the DNA. The sample includes some 120,000 clones, with around 80% observed a single time. Together, the top ten hold approximately 6.3% of the sample.

Sequencing was done on a sample of peripheral blood. The chain is assembled from TRBV18 and TRBJ2-2; TRBD1 is possibly the D segment (6 matching bases). This sequence was found in a man older than 75 with active or convalescent COVID-19. Read as DNA, the sequence is TGTGCCAGCTCACCGACTGGCAGGGGGAACACCGGGGAGCTGTTTTTT. Translated, this is CASSPTGRGNTGELFF. The CDR3 plus the reference TRBV18 and TRBJ2-2 genes for the other parts give the full variable domain: NAGVMQNPRHLVRRRGQEARLRCSPMKGHSHVYWYRQLPEEGLKFMVYLQKENIIDESGMPKERFSAEFPKEGPSILRIQQVVRGDSAAYFCASSPTGRGNTGELFFGEGSRLTVL.